The 3 T cell receptor beta chains in this list originate from one sample, sequenced in a study of blood T cell repertoires in COVID-19. Here immunoSEQ multiplex PCR was the method, and the copy in TCRdb shows in-frame clones only, minus some. The sample has roughly 260,000 clones, less than 90% seen once. The sequencing sample was made of peripheral blood. The source of these receptors is a man aged 60 to 69 who had recovered from COVID-19.

This chain links TRBV6-6 with TRBJ2-5; 10 nucleotides agree with TRBD2. Germline V gene data show CDR1 as MNHNY and CDR2 as SVGAGI (reference sequence). The V gene end was trimmed by 10 bases and the J gene end by 5 bases; junction bases not matched to a gene: 7. The CDR3 totals 13 residues. The chain's CDR3 is CATRTSGRETQYF. CDR3 DNA sequence: TGTGCCACTCGGACTAGCGGAAGGGAGACCCAGTACTTC.

V gene TRBV10-3 combines with J gene TRBJ2-7, with 10 positions matching TRBD1. This CDR3 has 15 residues. J gave up 4 bases and V 5 bases, and 8 bases lay outside the gene matches. Germline V gene lookup returns CDR1 ENHRY and CDR2 SYGVKD. The CDR3 loop is CAISPPRDRGYEQYF. The CDR3, as DNA: TGTGCCATCAGTCCACCGAGGGACAGGGGATACGAGCAGTACTTC.

On this clone itself: The same CDR3 arises from other DNA sequences in this sample as well. This chain uses TRBV2 with TRBJ1-1; D is unresolved. Between the trimmed V and J ends, which lost 7 bases and 1 base, there was a span of 4 bases. The CDR3 is 11 amino acids. The germline gives CDR1 SNHLY, CDR2 FYNNEI. CDR3 sequence reads: CASTGNTEAFF. The CDR3 DNA follows: TGTGCCAGCACGGGGAACACTGAAGCTTTCTTT.